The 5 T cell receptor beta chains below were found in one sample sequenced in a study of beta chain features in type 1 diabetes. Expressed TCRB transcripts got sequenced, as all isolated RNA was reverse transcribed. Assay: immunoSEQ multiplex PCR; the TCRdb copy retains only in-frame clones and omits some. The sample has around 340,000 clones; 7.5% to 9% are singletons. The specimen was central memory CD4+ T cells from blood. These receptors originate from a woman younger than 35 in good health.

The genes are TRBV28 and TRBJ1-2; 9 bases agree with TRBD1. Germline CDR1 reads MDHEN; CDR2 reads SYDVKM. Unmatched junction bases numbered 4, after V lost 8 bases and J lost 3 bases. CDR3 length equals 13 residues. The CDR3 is CASHRGLDYGYTF. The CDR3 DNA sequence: TGTGCCAGCCACAGGGGGCTGGACTATGGCTACACCTTC.

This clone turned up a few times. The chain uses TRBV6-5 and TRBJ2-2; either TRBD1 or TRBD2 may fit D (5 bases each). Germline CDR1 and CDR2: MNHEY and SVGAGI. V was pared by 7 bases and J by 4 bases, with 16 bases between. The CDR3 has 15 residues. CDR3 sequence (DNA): TGTGCCAGCACCCCCTTCGGGGCGAGCACCGGGGAGCTGTTTTTT. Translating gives CASTPFGASTGELFF.

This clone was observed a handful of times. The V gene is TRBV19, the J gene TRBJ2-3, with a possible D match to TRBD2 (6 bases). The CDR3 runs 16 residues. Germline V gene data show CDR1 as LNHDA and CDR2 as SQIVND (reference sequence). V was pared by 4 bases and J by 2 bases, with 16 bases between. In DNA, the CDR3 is TGTGCCAGTAGTAACTTCGTGCGGGAACTCACAGATACGCAGTATTTT. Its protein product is CASSNFVRELTDTQYF.

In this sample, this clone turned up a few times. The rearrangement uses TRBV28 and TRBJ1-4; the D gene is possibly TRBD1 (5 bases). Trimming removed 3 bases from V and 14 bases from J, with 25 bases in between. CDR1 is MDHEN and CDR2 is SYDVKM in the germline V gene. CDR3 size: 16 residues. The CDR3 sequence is CASSFTPSGRSRKLFF. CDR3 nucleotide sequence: TGTGCCAGCAGTTTTACGCCCTCAGGGCGGTCTAGGAAGCTGTTTTTT.

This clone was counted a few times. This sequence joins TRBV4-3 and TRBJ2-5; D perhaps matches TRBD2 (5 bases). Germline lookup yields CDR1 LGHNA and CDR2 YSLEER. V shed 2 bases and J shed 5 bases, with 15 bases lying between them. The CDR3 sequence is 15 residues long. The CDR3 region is CASSQRYGIGETQYF. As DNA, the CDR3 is TGCGCCAGCAGCCAACGTTACGGGATAGGGGAGACCCAGTACTTC.